This record covers a single T cell receptor (beta chain). Its specificity is unknown. The data were obtained in a study of cytomegalovirus exposure and HLA in healthy donors. PCR used 60 Vbeta primers and 13 Jbeta primers. The method was immunoSEQ multiplex PCR; TCRdb's version includes in-frame clones alone and lacks a portion of them. The sample has 150,000 or so clones; around 77% are singletons. Study-level findings and limits: A missense variant in DCLRE1C was later tied to TCR beta V- and J-gene trimming. Among the CMV-associated chains, a few were confirmed in vitro as specific for CMV antigens. In a later analysis, donors in an Asian-associated ancestry cluster reportedly had fewer N-insertions in productive TCRs than the cohort mean. It was shown in a later analysis that HLA-associated TCR beta chains were more clonally expanded than other, equally common chains.

This CDR3 contains 16 residues. Trimming removed 0 bases from V and 4 bases from J, with 14 bases in between. Looked up from germline, CDR1 is SGHRS and CDR2 is YFSETQ. This TCR derives from a woman under 40 in good health and CMV-seronegative. V usage is TRBV5-1 and J usage is TRBJ2-1; D perhaps matches TRBD2 (7 bases). Source material: PBMCs. The DNA of the CDR3 is TGCGCCAGCAGCTTGGACATAGGGGGGGGGTACAATGAGCAGTTCTTC. Translated, it gives CASSLDIGGGYNEQFF.